These T cell receptor beta chains were read from a single sample in a study of Ad26.COV2.S vaccination and SARS-CoV-2 variants. TCRdb keeps only in-frame clones here, not all; method: immunoSEQ multiplex PCR. The table has 410,000 or so clones, around 92% seen once. The sequences come from peripheral blood, collected in a trial of Ad26.COV2.S vaccine versus placebo. Every receptor here comes from a person between 18 and 60 years old who received the Ad26.COV2.S COVID-19 vaccine or a placebo. Each CDR3 is given with its conserved first and last residue. Each record gives: J gene, D gene, V gene, clone size, CDR3 DNA, CDR3 protein. A D gene is named only where the DNA matches it firmly. Clone size, where shown, is once, few, many, or a class for clones that have expanded.

J gene: TRBJ2-5
D gene: NA
V gene: TRBV4-1
clone size: NA
CDR3 DNA: TGCGCCAGCGGGAGGGGGCCTCAAGAGACCCAGTACTTC
CDR3 protein: CASGRGPQETQYF

J gene: TRBJ2-7
D gene: NA
V gene: TRBV6-2/TRBV6-3
clone size: once
CDR3 DNA: TGTGCCAGCAGCAGGAACCACTACGAGCAGTACTTC
CDR3 protein: CASSRNHYEQYF

J gene: TRBJ1-2
D gene: NA
V gene: TRBV11-3
clone size: NA
CDR3 DNA: TGTGCCAGCAGCTCGGGCGGCTCAGGAGCTGATGGCTACACCTTC
CDR3 protein: CASSSGGSGADGYTF

J gene: TRBJ1-2
D gene: TRBD1
V gene: TRBV5-4
clone size: NA
CDR3 DNA: TGTGCCAGCAGCACTGGGACAGGGAACTTGGGCGGCTACACCTTC
CDR3 protein: CASSTGTGNLGGYTF

J gene: TRBJ1-2
D gene: NA
V gene: TRBV6-6
clone size: NA
CDR3 DNA: TGTGCCAGCAGTGCGGGGAACTATGGCTACACCTTC
CDR3 protein: CASSAGNYGYTF

J gene: TRBJ1-4
D gene: TRBD1
V gene: TRBV7-9
clone size: few
CDR3 DNA: TGTGCCAGCAGCTTTCGGCGGGACAGGGGTAATGAAAAACTGTTTTTT
CDR3 protein: CASSFRRDRGNEKLFF

J gene: TRBJ2-3
D gene: NA
V gene: TRBV3-1/TRBV3-2
clone size: NA
CDR3 DNA: TGTGCCAGCAGCTGGGGGGGCCAGGCAGATACGCAGTATTTT
CDR3 protein: CASSWGGQADTQYF

J gene: TRBJ2-5
D gene: NA
V gene: TRBV28
clone size: NA
CDR3 DNA: TGTGCCAGCAGTTGGGCCGGCGTGGGCGGCCAAGAGACCCAGTACTTC
CDR3 protein: CASSWAGVGGQETQYF

J gene: TRBJ2-7
D gene: NA
V gene: TRBV28
clone size: NA
CDR3 DNA: TGTGCCAGCCGGCGCGCCCGCCTGACAGACTACGAGCAGTACTTC
CDR3 protein: CASRRARLTDYEQYF

J gene: TRBJ2-7
D gene: NA
V gene: TRBV3-1/TRBV3-2
clone size: once
CDR3 DNA: TGTGCCAGCAGCCAAGGCAGGGCCTACGAGCAGTACTTC
CDR3 protein: CASSQGRAYEQYF

J gene: TRBJ2-7
D gene: TRBD1
V gene: TRBV14
clone size: NA
CDR3 DNA: TGTGCCAGCAGCCAAGGGCAGGGGGTACCTCAATATCCGGGCGAGCAGTACTTC
CDR3 protein: CASSQGQGVPQYPGEQYF

J gene: TRBJ2-2
D gene: NA
V gene: TRBV7-8
clone size: NA
CDR3 DNA: TGTGCCAGCATCCGAGGATGGGGGGCAGGGTACCGGGATGCCGGGGAGCTGTTTTTT
CDR3 protein: CASIRGWGAGYRDAGELFF

J gene: TRBJ2-7
D gene: TRBD1
V gene: TRBV6-6
clone size: NA
CDR3 DNA: TGTGCCAGCAGAACCGGGACAGGGGCCTACGAGCAGTACTTC
CDR3 protein: CASRTGTGAYEQYF

J gene: TRBJ2-5
D gene: NA
V gene: TRBV11-3
clone size: NA
CDR3 DNA: TGTGCCAGCAGCATTGCAGGGGGGGGGACCCAGTACTTC
CDR3 protein: CASSIAGGGTQYF

J gene: TRBJ1-1
D gene: NA
V gene: TRBV3-1/TRBV3-2
clone size: NA
CDR3 DNA: TGTGCCAGCAGCCAAGATGTGGCCAGAGGAAACACTGAAGCTTTCTTT
CDR3 protein: CASSQDVARGNTEAFF

J gene: TRBJ2-7
D gene: TRBD2
V gene: TRBV19
clone size: NA
CDR3 DNA: TGTGCCACCTCCGGGGGGAGCACCGCTACCTACGAGCAGTACTTC
CDR3 protein: CATSGGSTATYEQYF

J gene: TRBJ1-2
D gene: TRBD1
V gene: TRBV3-1/TRBV3-2
clone size: NA
CDR3 DNA: TGTGCCAGCAGCCATTCGGACAGGGTGTTCTCAAGCAACTATGGCTACACCTTC
CDR3 protein: CASSHSDRVFSSNYGYTF

J gene: TRBJ2-3
D gene: TRBD2
V gene: TRBV5-4
clone size: NA
CDR3 DNA: TGTGCCAGCAGCCGAGGGACTAGCGGGGTTGCAGATACGCAGTATTTT
CDR3 protein: CASSRGTSGVADTQYF

J gene: TRBJ2-3
D gene: NA
V gene: TRBV6-5
clone size: NA
CDR3 DNA: TGTGCCAGCAGCCTAGTTGGGCGCACAGATACGCAGTATTTT
CDR3 protein: CASSLVGRTDTQYF

J gene: TRBJ2-1
D gene: NA
V gene: TRBV4-3
clone size: NA
CDR3 DNA: TGCGCCAGCAGCCAAGGGACAAGTTACAATGAGCAGTTCTTC
CDR3 protein: CASSQGTSYNEQFF

J gene: TRBJ2-1
D gene: TRBD2
V gene: TRBV6-1
clone size: once
CDR3 DNA: TGTGCCAGCAGTGAAAGGGCGAGGCTAGCGGGGTTGTACAATGAGCAGTTCTTC
CDR3 protein: CASSERARLAGLYNEQFF

J gene: TRBJ2-3
D gene: NA
V gene: TRBV7-9
clone size: NA
CDR3 DNA: TGTGCCAGCAGCGCCCAGGGGAGCCCCACAGATACGCAGTATTTT
CDR3 protein: CASSAQGSPTDTQYF

J gene: TRBJ2-5
D gene: TRBD1
V gene: TRBV3-1/TRBV3-2
clone size: NA
CDR3 DNA: TGTGCCAGCAGCCAAGAATCCTATACACAGGGGACGAGGGAGACCCAGTACTTC
CDR3 protein: CASSQESYTQGTRETQYF

J gene: TRBJ2-5
D gene: NA
V gene: TRBV30
clone size: once
CDR3 DNA: TGTGCCCTCGGGGAGACCCAGTACTTC
CDR3 protein: CALGETQYF

J gene: TRBJ2-7
D gene: NA
V gene: TRBV27
clone size: NA
CDR3 DNA: TGTGCCAGTGGGGGTGGAGGGGTTGGGTACTACGAGCAGTACTTC
CDR3 protein: CASGGGGVGYYEQYF

J gene: TRBJ2-7
D gene: NA
V gene: TRBV7-9
clone size: NA
CDR3 DNA: TGTGCCAGCAGCTTAGTTTGGTCCTACGAGCAGTACTTC
CDR3 protein: CASSLVWSYEQYF

J gene: TRBJ1-3
D gene: NA
V gene: TRBV5-6
clone size: once
CDR3 DNA: TGTGCCAGCAGCTTGGTGGAAAACACCATATATTTT
CDR3 protein: CASSLVENTIYF

J gene: TRBJ2-3
D gene: NA
V gene: TRBV7-5
clone size: NA
CDR3 DNA: TGTGCCAGAAGCTTACCCGGGACTAGCGGGGGGGGCGGCGGGAAAGATACGCAGTATTTT
CDR3 protein: CARSLPGTSGGGGGKDTQYF

J gene: TRBJ1-2
D gene: TRBD1
V gene: TRBV5-6
clone size: NA
CDR3 DNA: TGTGCCAGCAGCAGAGACAGGGGCGTCGGCTATGGCTACACCTTC
CDR3 protein: CASSRDRGVGYGYTF

J gene: TRBJ2-2
D gene: NA
V gene: TRBV11-2
clone size: NA
CDR3 DNA: TGTGCCAGCAAACCTCAGGGTTTGGGGGGCCCGAACACCGGGGAGCTGTTTTTT
CDR3 protein: CASKPQGLGGPNTGELFF

J gene: TRBJ1-5
D gene: NA
V gene: TRBV12-3/TRBV12-4
clone size: once
CDR3 DNA: TGTGCCAGCAGTTTATCGGGACTTCAGCCCCAGCATTTT
CDR3 protein: CASSLSGLQPQHF

J gene: TRBJ1-2
D gene: NA
V gene: TRBV9
clone size: NA
CDR3 DNA: TGTGCCAGCAGCCCACAGGGTTTCCGCGGCTACACCTTC
CDR3 protein: CASSPQGFRGYTF

J gene: TRBJ1-2
D gene: NA
V gene: TRBV5-1
clone size: NA
CDR3 DNA: TGCGCCAGCCAAACAGGGTCTGGTGGCTACACCTTC
CDR3 protein: CASQTGSGGYTF

J gene: TRBJ2-2
D gene: NA
V gene: TRBV5-8
clone size: NA
CDR3 DNA: TGCGCCAGCAGCTTGGACAGACCACTATTTACCGGGGAGCTGTTTTTT
CDR3 protein: CASSLDRPLFTGELFF

J gene: TRBJ2-4
D gene: TRBD1
V gene: TRBV6-5
clone size: NA
CDR3 DNA: TGTGCCAGCGGACAGGGGCAAGGCAAAAACATTCAGTACTTC
CDR3 protein: CASGQGQGKNIQYF

J gene: TRBJ1-5
D gene: NA
V gene: TRBV19
clone size: few
CDR3 DNA: TGTGCCAGTGCCCTCCAGACCTATCAGCCCCAGCATTTT
CDR3 protein: CASALQTYQPQHF

J gene: TRBJ2-3
D gene: NA
V gene: TRBV5-4
clone size: NA
CDR3 DNA: TGTGCCAGCAGCTCATGGACGAGGAGCACAGATACGCAGTATTTT
CDR3 protein: CASSSWTRSTDTQYF

J gene: TRBJ1-2
D gene: NA
V gene: TRBV12-3/TRBV12-4
clone size: NA
CDR3 DNA: TGTGCCAGCAGTCCCGGGACACCCTATGGCTACACCTTC
CDR3 protein: CASSPGTPYGYTF

J gene: TRBJ2-7
D gene: NA
V gene: TRBV12-3/TRBV12-4
clone size: once
CDR3 DNA: TGTGCCAGCAGTTTGGCAGGGCCCTACGAGCAGTACTTC
CDR3 protein: CASSLAGPYEQYF

J gene: TRBJ1-4
D gene: NA
V gene: TRBV19
clone size: NA
CDR3 DNA: TGTGCCAGTAGTACCTGGACGTATAATGAAAAACTGTTTTTT
CDR3 protein: CASSTWTYNEKLFF

J gene: TRBJ1-1
D gene: TRBD1
V gene: TRBV19
clone size: NA
CDR3 DNA: TGTGCCAGTAGTCGGGAGGACAGGGGAGAAGCTTTCTTT
CDR3 protein: CASSREDRGEAFF

J gene: TRBJ1-6
D gene: NA
V gene: TRBV20-1
clone size: NA
CDR3 DNA: TGCAGTGCTAGTGTGGGGGCTAATTCACCCCTCCACTTT
CDR3 protein: CSASVGANSPLHF

J gene: TRBJ1-6
D gene: NA
V gene: TRBV30
clone size: NA
CDR3 DNA: TGTGCCTGCGACCGGGACCGTTCACCCCTCCACTTT
CDR3 protein: CACDRDRSPLHF

J gene: TRBJ2-7
D gene: TRBD1
V gene: TRBV28
clone size: NA
CDR3 DNA: TGTGCCTCAGGGGGAGTGGGTGGAGGCTACGAGCAGTACTTC
CDR3 protein: CASGGVGGGYEQYF

J gene: TRBJ2-1
D gene: NA
V gene: TRBV15
clone size: NA
CDR3 DNA: TGTGCCACCAGCTCCTCGGACACCTACAATGAGCAGTTCTTC
CDR3 protein: CATSSSDTYNEQFF

J gene: TRBJ2-7
D gene: NA
V gene: TRBV27
clone size: NA
CDR3 DNA: TGTGCCAGCAGTTTAGGTCAGTCCTACGAGCAGTACTTC
CDR3 protein: CASSLGQSYEQYF

J gene: TRBJ1-4
D gene: TRBD1
V gene: TRBV5-4
clone size: once
CDR3 DNA: TGTGCCAGCAGCCAAGGACAGGACGCAACTAATGAAAAACTGTTTTTT
CDR3 protein: CASSQGQDATNEKLFF

J gene: TRBJ2-2
D gene: NA
V gene: TRBV7-7
clone size: NA
CDR3 DNA: TGTGCTAGCAGTTCCGTTCAGGGCGGGGAGCTGTTTTTT
CDR3 protein: CASSSVQGGELFF

J gene: TRBJ2-3
D gene: NA
V gene: TRBV6-2/TRBV6-3
clone size: few
CDR3 DNA: TGTGCCAGCAGTTACGGGCGGGACACAGATACGCAGTATTTT
CDR3 protein: CASSYGRDTDTQYF

J gene: TRBJ2-7
D gene: TRBD2
V gene: TRBV7-2
clone size: NA
CDR3 DNA: TGTGCCAGCAGCTTAGAGACTAGCGGGTACTACGAGCAGTACTTC
CDR3 protein: CASSLETSGYYEQYF

J gene: TRBJ2-6
D gene: TRBD1
V gene: TRBV25-1
clone size: NA
CDR3 DNA: TGTGCCAGCAGTCGGACAGGGGGCAGAACCGGGGCCAACGTCCTGACTTTC
CDR3 protein: CASSRTGGRTGANVLTF

J gene: TRBJ1-1
D gene: NA
V gene: TRBV14
clone size: NA
CDR3 DNA: TGTGCCAGCAGCTTAGGGACGAACACTGAAGCTTTCTTT
CDR3 protein: CASSLGTNTEAFF

J gene: TRBJ1-1
D gene: TRBD1
V gene: TRBV30
clone size: NA
CDR3 DNA: TGTGCCTGGACCAAACAGGGGTGGAACACTGAAGCTTTCTTT
CDR3 protein: CAWTKQGWNTEAFF

J gene: TRBJ2-7
D gene: TRBD1
V gene: TRBV4-3
clone size: NA
CDR3 DNA: TGCGCCAGCAGCCAGGACAGGGGGCTCTACGAGCAGTACTTC
CDR3 protein: CASSQDRGLYEQYF

J gene: TRBJ2-6
D gene: TRBD1
V gene: TRBV6-5
clone size: NA
CDR3 DNA: TGTGCCAGCAGTTACTCCCAGGGGGCTGGGGCCAACGTCCTGACTTTC
CDR3 protein: CASSYSQGAGANVLTF

J gene: TRBJ1-1
D gene: NA
V gene: TRBV12-3/TRBV12-4
clone size: NA
CDR3 DNA: TGTGCCAGCAGTTACTACTTGGGCACTGAAGCTTTCTTT
CDR3 protein: CASSYYLGTEAFF

J gene: TRBJ1-2
D gene: TRBD1
V gene: TRBV9
clone size: NA
CDR3 DNA: TGTGCCAGCAGCGGGAGATCCGGGACAGGGGACGGCAGGGGCTACACCTTC
CDR3 protein: CASSGRSGTGDGRGYTF